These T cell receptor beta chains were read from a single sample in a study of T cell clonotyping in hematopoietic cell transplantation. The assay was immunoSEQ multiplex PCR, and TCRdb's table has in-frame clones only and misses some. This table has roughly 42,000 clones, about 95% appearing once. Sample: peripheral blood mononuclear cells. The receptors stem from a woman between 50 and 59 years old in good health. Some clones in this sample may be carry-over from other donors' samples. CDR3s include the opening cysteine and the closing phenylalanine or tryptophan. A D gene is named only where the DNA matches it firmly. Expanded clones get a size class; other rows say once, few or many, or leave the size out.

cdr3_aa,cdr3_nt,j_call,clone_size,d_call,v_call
CASSLMLGSTDTQYF,TGTGCCAGCAGCTTGATGCTGGGAAGCACAGATACGCAGTATTTT,TRBJ2-3,NA,NA,TRBV11-1
CASSRTVSGGASQETQYF,TGTGCCAGCAGTCGGACTGTTAGCGGGGGGGCCTCCCAAGAGACCCAGTACTTC,TRBJ2-5,NA,TRBD2,TRBV27
CASSITVSNYGYTF,TGTGCCAGTAGTATTACGGTATCCAACTATGGCTACACCTTC,TRBJ1-2,NA,NA,TRBV19
CASSPVQGVNTEAFF,TGTGCCAGCTCACCCGTTCAGGGGGTGAACACTGAAGCTTTCTTT,TRBJ1-1,NA,TRBD1,TRBV18
CASSPLAGGGGGKLFF,TGTGCCAGCAGCCCCCTCGCCGGGGGGGGAGGAGGAAAACTGTTTTTT,TRBJ1-4,once,NA,TRBV11-2
CAISESREPGANVLTF,TGTGCCATCAGTGAGTCTCGGGAGCCTGGGGCCAACGTCCTGACTTTC,TRBJ2-6,NA,NA,TRBV10-3
CASRMGQIYNSPLHF,TGCGCCAGCAGAATGGGGCAGATCTATAATTCACCCCTCCACTTT,TRBJ1-6,NA,NA,TRBV5-1
CASTPMGSYGYTF,TGCGCCAGCACCCCGATGGGGTCCTATGGCTACACCTTC,TRBJ1-2,NA,NA,TRBV5-1
CASSGAGQPQHF,TGTGCCAGTAGCGGGGCGGGTCAGCCCCAGCATTTT,TRBJ1-5,NA,NA,TRBV19
CASSRGQGNTGELFF,TGTGCCAGCAGCAGGGGACAGGGGAACACCGGGGAGCTGTTTTTT,TRBJ2-2,NA,TRBD1,TRBV6-5
CASTKGNSPLHF,TGTGCCAGCACCAAGGGTAATTCACCCCTCCACTTT,TRBJ1-6,NA,NA,TRBV6-5
CASSARRGHGELFF,TGTGCCAGCAGTGCTCGCAGGGGGCACGGGGAGCTGTTTTTT,TRBJ2-2,NA,TRBD1,TRBV2
CASSRLAGPTDTQYF,TGTGCCAGCAGCCGACTAGCGGGGCCCACAGATACGCAGTATTTT,TRBJ2-3,NA,TRBD2,TRBV7-6
CASSVGQTNSPLHF,TGTGCCAGCAGCGTAGGGCAGACAAATTCACCCCTCCACTTT,TRBJ1-6,once,NA,TRBV9
CASRYPINTEAFF,TGTGCCAGCAGGTACCCTATCAACACTGAAGCTTTCTTT,TRBJ1-1,NA,NA,TRBV7-9
CASSLSIFAGELFF,TGTGCCAGCAGTTTATCGATTTTCGCCGGGGAGCTGTTTTTT,TRBJ2-2,NA,NA,TRBV27
CATGSSVAGELFF,TGTGCCACCGGGTCTAGCGTGGCCGGGGAGCTGTTTTTT,TRBJ2-2,NA,NA,TRBV10-3
CAWSRSGEKLFF,TGTGCCTGGAGTCGTTCAGGGGAAAAACTGTTTTTT,TRBJ1-4,NA,NA,TRBV30
CASSQDVSRSSYEQYF,TGCGCCAGCAGCCAAGACGTCTCCAGGTCCAGCTACGAGCAGTACTTC,TRBJ2-7,NA,NA,TRBV4-1
CASISLEGGTDTQYF,TGTGCCAGCATAAGTCTCGAGGGTGGCACAGATACGCAGTATTTT,TRBJ2-3,NA,NA,TRBV28
CASSLWDSLNSPLHF,TGTGCCAGCAGCTTATGGGACAGCCTTAATTCACCCCTCCACTTT,TRBJ1-6,NA,TRBD1,TRBV7-9
CATSRVGAVVEKLFF,TGTGCCACCAGCAGAGTAGGGGCAGTGGTTGAAAAACTGTTTTTT,TRBJ1-4,once,NA,TRBV15
CASSLGREGEKLFF,TGTGCCAGCAGCTTGGGCAGGGAGGGTGAAAAACTGTTTTTT,TRBJ1-4,NA,NA,TRBV7-6
CASSSVGLFGNTIYF,TGTGCCAGCAGCTCAGTGGGATTATTTGGAAACACCATATATTTT,TRBJ1-3,NA,NA,TRBV7-9
CASRVGIQPQHF,TGTGCCAGCAGGGTGGGGATTCAGCCCCAGCATTTT,TRBJ1-5,NA,NA,TRBV28
CASTIQTGRSEAFF,TGTGCCAGCACCATTCAAACAGGTCGATCTGAAGCTTTCTTT,TRBJ1-1,NA,NA,TRBV7-2
CASSQDQDSTKNIQYF,TGCGCCAGCAGCCAAGATCAGGACTCAACTAAAAACATTCAGTACTTC,TRBJ2-4,NA,NA,TRBV4-1
CASSHGERTSTSNEQYF,TGCGCCAGCAGCCATGGGGAGAGGACCTCTACCTCTAACGAGCAGTACTTC,TRBJ2-7,NA,NA,TRBV4-1
CASSPLADSPLHF,TGTGCCAGCTCACCCCTCGCCGATTCACCCCTCCACTTT,TRBJ1-6,NA,NA,TRBV18
CASSSIQGVNQPQHF,TGTGCCAGCAGTTCCATCCAGGGGGTCAATCAGCCCCAGCATTTT,TRBJ1-5,NA,TRBD1,TRBV28
CASSHLRGGGSTDTQYF,TGCGCCAGCAGCCACCTCCGAGGAGGCGGTAGCACAGATACGCAGTATTTT,TRBJ2-3,NA,NA,TRBV5-1
CASSTSSWRGTEAFF,TGTGCCAGTAGTACCAGTTCTTGGAGGGGGACTGAAGCTTTCTTT,TRBJ1-1,NA,NA,TRBV19
CASSSTRSSPLHF,TGTGCCAGCAGCTCAACTAGGAGTTCACCCCTCCACTTT,TRBJ1-6,few,NA,TRBV7-3
CASSQGDRVVGTQYF,TGCGCCAGCAGCCAAGGCGACAGGGTCGTTGGGACCCAGTACTTC,TRBJ2-5,NA,TRBD1,TRBV4-1
CASSLGTSGETQYF,TGTGCCAGCAGCTTAGGGACTAGCGGGGAGACCCAGTACTTC,TRBJ2-5,NA,TRBD2,TRBV7-9